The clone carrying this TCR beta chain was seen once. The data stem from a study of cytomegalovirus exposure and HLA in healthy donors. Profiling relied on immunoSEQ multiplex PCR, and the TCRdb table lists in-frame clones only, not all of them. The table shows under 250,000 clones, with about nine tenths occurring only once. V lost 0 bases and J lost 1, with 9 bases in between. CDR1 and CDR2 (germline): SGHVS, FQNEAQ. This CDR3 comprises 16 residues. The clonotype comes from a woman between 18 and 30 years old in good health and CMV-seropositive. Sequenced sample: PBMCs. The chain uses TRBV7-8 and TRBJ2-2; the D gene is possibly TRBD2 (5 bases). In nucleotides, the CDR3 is TGTGCCAGCAGCTTAGCGCGGGCCTTGAACACCGGGGAGCTGTTTTTT. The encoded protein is CASSLARALNTGELFF.